This TCR beta chain originates from a study of T cell responses to AZD1222 COVID-19 vaccine. The method was immunoSEQ multiplex PCR; TCRdb's version includes in-frame clones alone and lacks a portion of them. The sample has approximately 160,000 clones; 88% are singletons. This CDR3 contains 14 residues. CDR1 is SQVTM, CDR2 ANQGSEA, per germline. Trimming removed 3 bases from V and 5 bases from J; junction bases left unmatched: 9. Study results and limitations: White British donors predominated, females outnumbered males, and clonal diversity was possibly underestimated. When two AZD1222 doses had been given, Spike-specific TCR breadth and depth rose.

On this clone: Its specificity is not known.

This chain joins TRBV29-1 and TRBJ1-2, with TRBD1 identical over 7 bases. This TCR was recovered from an adult in good health. Sequencing was performed on peripheral blood, taken on day 0 of MenACWY control vaccination. The chain's CDR3 is CSVDRGRRGYGYTF. The CDR3 coding sequence is TGCAGCGTTGACAGGGGGAGGAGAGGATATGGCTACACCTTC.